This T cell receptor (beta chain) derives from a study of blood T cell repertoires in COVID-19. TCRdb's copy holds only in-frame clones and misses some; the assay was immunoSEQ multiplex PCR. Here the sample spans about 74,000 clones, about 86% being singletons. This CDR3 has 15 amino acids. Germline V gene data show CDR1 as LNHNV and CDR2 as YYDKDF (reference sequence). V lost 0 bases and J lost 4, with 12 bases in between. The clonotype was recovered from a woman over 75 with acute or convalescent COVID-19. V and J are TRBV15 and TRBJ1-2; D uncertain. What was sequenced was peripheral blood. CDR3 sequence reads: CATSRDRAQSYGYTF. As DNA, the CDR3 is TGTGCCACCAGCAGAGATCGAGCGCAGAGCTATGGCTACACCTTC.